Below, one T cell receptor (beta chain) is given with its context. Its target is unknown. The sample originates from a study of cytomegalovirus exposure and HLA in healthy donors. Amplification used 60 Vbeta primers and 13 Jbeta primers. The method was immunoSEQ multiplex PCR; TCRdb's version includes in-frame clones alone and lacks a portion of them. The top ten clones hold 2.2% of a sample with some 110,000 clones, less than 70% of them seen once. Study outcomes and limitations: V segments that were indistinguishable, TRBV6-2 and TRBV6-3 among them, were omitted from analysis. Rarity characterized most TCR sequences, yet some public TCRs appeared in many donors.

CDR3 length: 16 amino acids. Germline V lookup: CDR1 LNHDA, CDR2 SQIVND (reference sequence). Unmatched junction bases numbered 10, after V lost 4 bases and J lost 7 bases. This sequence joins TRBV19 and TRBJ1-5; 10 bases line up with TRBD1. The sequencing input was PBMCs. The sequence was obtained from a woman between 25 and 40 years old in good health and CMV-seronegative. CDR3 bases: TGTGCCAGTAGTAGAAAGACAGGGGGCCGCGGGCAGCCCCAGCATTTT. As protein: CASSRKTGGRGQPQHF.